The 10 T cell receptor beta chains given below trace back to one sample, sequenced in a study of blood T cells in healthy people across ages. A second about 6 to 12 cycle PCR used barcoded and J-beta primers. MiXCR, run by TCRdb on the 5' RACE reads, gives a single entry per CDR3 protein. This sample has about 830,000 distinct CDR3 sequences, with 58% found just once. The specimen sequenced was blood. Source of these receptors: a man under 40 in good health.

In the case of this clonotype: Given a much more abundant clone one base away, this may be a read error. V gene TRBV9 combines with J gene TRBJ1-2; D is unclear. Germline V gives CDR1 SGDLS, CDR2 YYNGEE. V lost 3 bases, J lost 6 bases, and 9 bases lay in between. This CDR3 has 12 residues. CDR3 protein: CASSASRNGYTF. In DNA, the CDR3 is TGTGCCAGCAGCGCTTCCAGGAATGGCTACACCTTC.

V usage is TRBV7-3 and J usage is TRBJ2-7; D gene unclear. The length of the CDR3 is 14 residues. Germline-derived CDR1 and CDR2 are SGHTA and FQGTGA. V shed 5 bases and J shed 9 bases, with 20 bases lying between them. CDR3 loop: CASSLTIDSNLQYF. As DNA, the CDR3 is TGTGCCAGCAGCCTTACAATAGATTCCAACCTGCAGTACTTC.

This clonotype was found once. The CDR3: CASSRGPTEAFF. The CDR3 DNA follows: TGTGCCAGCAGCAGGGGCCCCACTGAAGCTTTCTTT. The J gene is TRBJ1-1, the V gene TRBV6-6, with a tentative D call TRBD1 (6 bases). V lost 6 bases and J lost 4, with 9 bases in between. The germline V gene has CDR1 MNHNY and CDR2 SVGAGI (reference sequence). The CDR3 runs to 12 residues.

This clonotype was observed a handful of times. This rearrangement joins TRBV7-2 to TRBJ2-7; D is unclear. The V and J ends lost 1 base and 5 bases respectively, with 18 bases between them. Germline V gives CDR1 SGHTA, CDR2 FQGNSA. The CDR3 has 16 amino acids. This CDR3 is CASSLVPREVYNEQYF. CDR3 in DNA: TGTGCCAGCAGCTTAGTTCCCCGCGAGGTTTATAACGAGCAGTACTTC.

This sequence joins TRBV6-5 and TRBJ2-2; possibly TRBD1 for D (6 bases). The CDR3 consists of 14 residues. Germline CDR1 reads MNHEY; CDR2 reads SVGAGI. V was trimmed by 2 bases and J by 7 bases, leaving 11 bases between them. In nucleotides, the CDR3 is TGTGCCAGCAGTTACGGGAAGGGGGACGGGGAGCTGTTTTTT. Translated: CASSYGKGDGELFF.

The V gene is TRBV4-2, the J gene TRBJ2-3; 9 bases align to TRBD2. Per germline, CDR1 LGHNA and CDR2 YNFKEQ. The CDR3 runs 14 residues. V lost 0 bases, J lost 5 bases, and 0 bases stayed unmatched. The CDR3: CASSQELAGDTQYF. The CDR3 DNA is TGTGCCAGCAGCCAAGAACTAGCGGGAGATACGCAGTATTTT.

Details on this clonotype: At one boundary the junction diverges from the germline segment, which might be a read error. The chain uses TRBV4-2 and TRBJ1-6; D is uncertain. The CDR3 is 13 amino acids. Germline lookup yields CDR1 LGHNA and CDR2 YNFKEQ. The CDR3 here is CVSSRKPPSPLHF. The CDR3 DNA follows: TGTGTCAGCAGCCGCAAACCCCCCTCACCCCTCCACTTT.

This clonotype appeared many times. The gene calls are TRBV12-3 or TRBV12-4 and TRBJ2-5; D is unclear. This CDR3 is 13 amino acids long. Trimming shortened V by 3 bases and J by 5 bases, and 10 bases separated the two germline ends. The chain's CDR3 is CASSLGFGETQYF. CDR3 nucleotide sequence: TGTGCCAGCAGTTTGGGTTTTGGTGAGACCCAGTACTTC.

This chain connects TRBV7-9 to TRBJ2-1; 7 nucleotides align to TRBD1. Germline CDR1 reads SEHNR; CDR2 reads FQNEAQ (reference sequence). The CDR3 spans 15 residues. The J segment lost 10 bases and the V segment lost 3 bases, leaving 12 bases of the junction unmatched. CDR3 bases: TGTGCCAGCAGCTTCACAGCCAGACAGGGTGGCGAGCAGTTCTTC. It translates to CASSFTARQGGEQFF.

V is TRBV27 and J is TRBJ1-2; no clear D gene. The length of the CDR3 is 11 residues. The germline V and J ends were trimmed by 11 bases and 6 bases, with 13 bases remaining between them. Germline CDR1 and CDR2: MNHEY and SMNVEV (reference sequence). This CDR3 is CAVFSGDGYTF. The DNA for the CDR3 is TGTGCCGTCTTTTCGGGCGATGGCTACACCTTC.